These 3 T cell receptor beta chains came from one sample sequenced in a study of cytomegalovirus exposure and HLA in healthy donors. 13 Jbeta primers and 60 Vbeta primers were used for the PCR. Produced via immunoSEQ multiplex PCR; TCRdb's table is partial and in-frame only. The sample holds some 61,000 clones, 70% to 90% seen once. Material for sequencing was PBMCs. These receptors were obtained from a human donor in good health.

V is TRBV5-1 and J is TRBJ2-1, with 15 bases fitting TRBD2. Germline values: CDR1 SGHRS, CDR2 YFSETQ. V was pared by 4 bases and J by 6 bases, with 5 bases of the junction left unmatched. The CDR3 loop spans 16 amino acids. The CDR3 loop reads CASSTPGLAGGNEQFF. CDR3 nucleotides: TGCGCCAGCAGCACCCCGGGACTAGCGGGGGGCAATGAGCAGTTCTTC.

The chain is built from TRBV5-1 and TRBJ2-3; D is possibly TRBD1 (5 bases). V lost 0 bases and J 4 bases, leaving 9 bases between the germline ends. CDR1 and CDR2 (germline): SGHRS, YFSETQ. This CDR3 is built from 14 residues. Here the CDR3 DNA reads TGCGCCAGCAGCTTGGATGGGGCGGCAGATACGCAGTATTTT. Protein product: CASSLDGAADTQYF.

This clone was found a few times. This chain links TRBV28 with TRBJ1-5; D is unclear. There are 18 residues in the CDR3. The V gene lost 4 bases and the J gene lost 0 bases, with 19 bases spanning the gap. Per the germline V gene, CDR1 is MDHEN and CDR2 is SYDVKM. The CDR3 DNA follows: TGTGCCAGCAGTTCACCACCAGAACTTTACTATAGCAATCAGCCCCAGCATTTT. Translating gives CASSSPPELYYSNQPQHF.